The 6 T cell receptor beta chains below were found in one sample sequenced in a study of PD-L1 blockade in urothelial cancer. Noted time point: peripheral blood 6 weeks after treatment start. Sequenced by immunoSEQ multiplex PCR; TCRdb stores in-frame clones only, minus some. In the table there are about 23,000 clones, about 90% of which are singletons. Sample: PBMCs, taken around atezolizumab (anti-PD-L1) treatment. The receptor set was obtained from a woman aged 60 to 75 with urothelial cancer.

The chain links TRBV28 to TRBJ1-5; D may be TRBD1 (5 bases). This CDR3 is built from 16 residues. Germline V gives CDR1 MDHEN, CDR2 SYDVKM. Between the trimmed V and J ends, which lost 3 bases and 0 bases, there was a span of 12 bases. CDR3 sequence: CASSFPSGLSNQPQHF. Here the CDR3 DNA reads TGTGCCAGCAGTTTCCCCTCGGGACTTAGCAATCAGCCCCAGCATTTT.

This CDR3 reads CASSISDYLVNEQFF. Written as DNA, the CDR3 is TGTGCCAGTAGTATATCCGACTACCTTGTCAATGAGCAGTTCTTC. The chain couples TRBV19 to TRBJ2-1; D perhaps matches TRBD2 (5 bases). Deletions cut 2 bases from V and 6 bases from J, with 14 bases between. The CDR3 has 15 amino acids. Germline lookup yields CDR1 LNHDA and CDR2 SQIVND (reference sequence).

This chain links TRBV7-2 with TRBJ1-2, with 8 bases lining up with TRBD1. The CDR3 contains 15 residues. Looked up from germline, CDR1 is SGHTA and CDR2 is FQGNSA. V lost 5 bases to trimming and J lost 4 bases; unmatched junction nucleotides: 9. The CDR3 nucleotides are TGTGCCAGCAGCCCCGCCTTAACAGGGGGCTATGGCTACACCTTC. Translating gives CASSPALTGGYGYTF.

V gene TRBV2 combines with J gene TRBJ2-4; D is uncertain. Trimming removed 2 bases from V and 9 bases from J, with 8 bases in between. Germline V gene sequence: CDR1 SNHLY, CDR2 FYNNEI. CDR3 length: 12 residues. CDR3 coding DNA: TGTGCCAGCAGTGAAACTACCACCATTCAGTACTTC. Its translation is CASSETTTIQYF. The full variable domain, rest sourced from reference TRBV2 and TRBJ2-4, is EPEVTQTPSHQVTQMGQEVILRCVPISNHLYFYWYRQILGQKVEFLVSFYNNEISEKSEIFDDQFSVERPDGSNFTLKIRSTKLEDSAMYFCASSETTTIQYFGAGTRLSVL.

The genes are TRBV9 and TRBJ2-7; TRBD2 is a possible D gene (6 bases). V lost 0 bases, J lost 2 bases, and 12 bases lay in between. Germline assignment: CDR1 SGDLS and CDR2 YYNGEE. The CDR3 contains 15 residues. The CDR3 loop reads CASSVAGGPTYEQYF. CDR3 in DNA: TGTGCCAGCAGCGTAGCAGGAGGGCCAACCTACGAGCAGTACTTC.

The V call is TRBV27, the J call TRBJ2-5; 7 bases map to TRBD2. The ends lost 3 bases at V and 2 bases at J; junction bases unmatched: 9. The CDR3 has 16 residues. Germline CDR1 is MNHEY and CDR2 is SMNVEV (reference sequence). This chain's CDR3 is CASSFGVAGFQETQYF. DNA for the CDR3: TGTGCCAGCAGTTTTGGGGTAGCGGGCTTTCAAGAGACCCAGTACTTC.